The rows below give T cell receptor beta chains drawn from one sample of a study of cytomegalovirus exposure and HLA in healthy donors. Only in-frame clones appear in the TCRdb table, and some are missing; sequencing was by immunoSEQ multiplex PCR. The sample totals 120,000 to 150,000 clones. The source material was PBMCs. The source of these receptors is a woman in her forties or fifties in good health and CMV-seronegative. Both conserved end residues are part of each CDR3. A D gene is named only where the DNA matches it firmly.

TRBD2	TRBV27	TRBJ2-1	TGTGCCAGCAGTTCCCTAGCGGGATTGGCTGAGCAGTTCTTC	CASSSLAGLAEQFF
.	TRBV7-2	TRBJ2-2	TGTGCCAGCAGCTTAGCACACCTCACCGGGGAGCTGTTTTTT	CASSLAHLTGELFF
TRBD1	TRBV9	TRBJ1-2	TGTGCCAGCAGCTTCCCCGGGACAGGGGACTATGGCTACACCTTC	CASSFPGTGDYGYTF
.	TRBV10-3	TRBJ1-5	TGTGCCATCAGTGAGGGTCCAGGCAGCAATCAGCCCCAGCATTTT	CAISEGPGSNQPQHF
TRBD2	TRBV5-4	TRBJ2-3	TGTGCCAGCAGCTTGGATCGGGGGGGCACAGATACGCAGTATTTT	CASSLDRGGTDTQYF
TRBD2	TRBV7-3	TRBJ2-7	TGTGCCAGCAGCCCGGCGGGGGGGAGCTACGAGCAGTACTTC	CASSPAGGSYEQYF
TRBD1	TRBV28	TRBJ1-1	TGTGCCAGCAGCACCGGAGGACAGGGCGACACTGAAGCTTTCTTT	CASSTGGQGDTEAFF
TRBD1	TRBV18	TRBJ2-6	TGTGCCAGCTCACCCACAGGGGGCGGCCCCACTGGGGCCAACGTCCTGACTTTC	CASSPTGGGPTGANVLTF
.	TRBV30	TRBJ1-4	TGTGCCTGGAGTGTGCGGGGGGGAACGGTGAATGAAAAACTGTTTTTT	CAWSVRGGTVNEKLFF
.	TRBV4-2	TRBJ1-5	TGTGCCAGCAGCCAAGACGCAGGGCTGGGTCAGCCCCAGCATTTT	CASSQDAGLGQPQHF
TRBD1	TRBV28	TRBJ2-5	TGTGCCAGCAGCGGAAAAGAGACAGGGAGACGATATCAAGAGACCCAGTACTTC	CASSGKETGRRYQETQYF
.	TRBV28	TRBJ1-2	TGTGCCAGCAGAACACCTAGCACTGTCTATGGCTACACCTTC	CASRTPSTVYGYTF
.	TRBV14	TRBJ1-1	TGTGCCAGCAGCCGGAGCACTGAAGCTTTCTTT	CASSRSTEAFF
.	TRBV7-3	TRBJ1-1	TGTGCCAGCAGCTTAAGGCCGAACACTGAAGCTTTCTTT	CASSLRPNTEAFF
TRBD1	TRBV30	TRBJ2-6	TGTGCCTGGAGTACAGGGGTCGGGGCCAACGTCCTGACTTTC	CAWSTGVGANVLTF
.	TRBV6-6	TRBJ1-4	TGTGCCAGCAGTTACGTTTCAGGTGATAGGGAAAAACTGTTTTTT	CASSYVSGDREKLFF
.	TRBV4-1	TRBJ2-1	TGCGCCAGCAGCCAAGTACTATACAATGAGCAGTTCTTC	CASSQVLYNEQFF
.	TRBV4-2	TRBJ1-6	TGTGCCAGCAGCCACGTTACAGGGAGCTCCTATAATTCACCCCTCCACTTT	CASSHVTGSSYNSPLHF
.	TRBV15	TRBJ1-5	TGTGCCACCAGCAGCCCAGTGGGCGGGGGCAATCAGCCCCAGCATTTT	CATSSPVGGGNQPQHF
TRBD1	TRBV27	TRBJ1-5	TGTGCCAGCCGGACAGGGCCGAATCCCCAGCATTTT	CASRTGPNPQHF
TRBD1	TRBV10-3	TRBJ1-1	TGTGCCATCAGCTCCGGGACAGATGGGGGAACTGAAGCTTTCTTT	CAISSGTDGGTEAFF
TRBD1	TRBV19	TRBJ2-7	TGTGCCAGTAGTTTGGGACAGGAGTACGAGCAGTACTTC	CASSLGQEYEQYF
TRBD1	TRBV4-3	TRBJ1-2	TGCGCCAGCAGCCAAGAGAGAATGACAGGGGTCGTGGGGGGCTACACCTTC	CASSQERMTGVVGGYTF